Here is one TCR beta chain with its context. Its antigen is unknown. This CDR3 spans 13 amino acids. Trimming removed 2 bases at V and 5 bases at J, with 10 bases between. Germline values: CDR1 SGHVS, CDR2 FQNEAQ. Assay: immunoSEQ multiplex PCR; the TCRdb copy retains only in-frame clones and omits some. This sample has approximately 90,000 clones, with around 92% found just once. The entry originates in a study of graft-versus-host responses after intestinal transplantation. Study overall: Recipients underwent multivisceral, liver-intestinal, or isolated intestinal transplants. All of the recipients had induction that used anti-thymocyte globulin, then tacrolimus and steroids for about 3 years.

General study points: Within the allografts of patients who had graft-donor T cell macrochimerism, graft-versus-host to host-versus-graft clonal ratios were high.

The source was unstimulated CD8+ T cells sorted from spleen or lymph node cells, collected before transplant. V usage is TRBV7-8 and J usage is TRBJ2-7, with D perhaps matching TRBD2 (5 bases). This TCR was recovered from a human donor who was the organ donor for an intestinal transplant. The CDR3 coding sequence is TGTGCCAGCAGCTTATACGGGATCGACGAGCAGTACTTC. Its protein product is CASSLYGIDEQYF.